The source of this T cell receptor (beta chain) is a study of T cell responses to AZD1222 COVID-19 vaccine. General observations from the study: Unmutated variant regions are reportedly targeted by nearly half of spike-specific TCRs. Spike-specific TCR breadth and depth both grew after two AZD1222 doses. The number of AZD1222 recipients seropositive at baseline was only 5 to 7. Females made up more of the donors, who were largely white British, and clonal diversity may have come out too low.

Sequencing was performed with immunoSEQ multiplex PCR; in TCRdb, only in-frame clones are kept and a portion is missing. This table has about 120,000 clones, 70% to 90% appearing once. The V gene's germline CDR1 is LGHDT and CDR2 YNNKEL (reference sequence). The CDR3 has 16 amino acids. Between the trimmed V and J ends, which lost 1 base and 3 bases, there was a span of 13 bases. Details on this clone: Its antigen is unidentified.

The sample consisted of peripheral blood, taken on day 0 of AZD1222 vaccination. The source is an adult in good health. The V call is TRBV3-1 (or the pseudogene TRBV3-2), the J call TRBJ1-5; D is ambiguous. CDR3 sequence (DNA): TGTGCCAGCAGCCAAGGATTGCCAGGTATCAATCAGCCCCAGCATTTT. This gives the protein CASSQGLPGINQPQHF.